The clone carrying this T cell receptor (beta chain) turned up a few times. No antigen is known for it. Each library that profiled naive CD8 cells came from roughly 20,000 to 1,000,000 sorted cells with 10%, 30% or 50% RNA. The source of the sample is a study of molecular identifiers for immune sequencing clone quantification. TCRdb processed the PCR reads anew with MiXCR; each CDR3 protein has one entry. The sample lists about 97,000 distinct CDR3 sequences; roughly a quarter were seen once. Study-wide results and limits: Amid roughly 1 million naive cells, spiked Jurkat TCR RNA from one cell was reportedly still detectable.

The CDR3 consists of 19 residues. Germline CDR1 and CDR2: LGHNA and YSLEER. Trimming took off 0 bases at V and 0 bases at J, with 19 bases between the two ends. The sample comprised naive CD8+ T cells from blood, with Jurkat cell RNA spiked in. Noted subset: FACS-sorted CD8+CD4-CCR7+CD45RA+ naive T cells. This TCR derives from a human donor in good health. Some libraries in this study had Jurkat cell RNA spiked in. The chain links TRBV4-3 to TRBJ2-3; D unclear. Here the CDR3 reads CASSQEGFGSRFSTDTQYF. The CDR3 DNA reads as TGCGCCAGCAGCCAAGAAGGTTTCGGGTCCAGGTTTAGCACAGATACGCAGTATTTT.